The 27 T cell receptor beta chains reported below all come from one sample, sequenced in a study of cytomegalovirus exposure and HLA in healthy donors. Sequencing was performed with immunoSEQ multiplex PCR; in TCRdb, only in-frame clones are kept and a portion is missing. The sample holds about 130,000 clones, roughly 91% seen once. The sample was PBMCs. The receptors derive from a man in his thirties or forties in good health and CMV-seronegative.

V gene TRBV28 combines with J gene TRBJ2-2, with 8 positions matching TRBD1. This CDR3 has 14 amino acids. Germline-derived CDR1 and CDR2 are MDHEN and SYDVKM. Germline trimming cut 5 bases from V and 5 bases from J; bases unmatched to any gene: 4. The chain's CDR3 is CASSPGGRTGELFF. Written as DNA, the CDR3 is TGTGCCAGCAGTCCAGGGGGCAGGACCGGGGAGCTGTTTTTT.

The chain links TRBV6-5 to TRBJ2-1; 8 bases are a match to TRBD1. The trim removed 7 bases at V and 7 bases at J, leaving 6 bases unmatched. CDR3 length: 13 amino acids. Germline values: CDR1 MNHEY, CDR2 SVGAGI. The DNA of the CDR3 is TGTGCCAGCACCAGACAGGGGACGAATGAGCAGTTCTTC. It translates to CASTRQGTNEQFF.

The chain employs TRBV9 and TRBJ2-5; 14 bases align to TRBD2. Trimming at V came to 4 bases and at J to 2 bases, leaving 4 bases not matched to a gene. CDR3 length: 16 amino acids. CDR1 SGDLS and CDR2 YYNGEE come from the germline V gene. The CDR3 nucleotides read TGTGCCAGCAGCCCGAGACTAGCGGGGGGGCAAGAGACCCAGTACTTC. It translates to CASSPRLAGGQETQYF. Supplemented by reference TRBV9 and TRBJ2-5, the full variable domain reads DSGVTQTPKHLITATGQRVTLRCSPRSGDLSVYWYQQSLDQGLQFLIQYYNGEERAKGNILERFSAQQFPDLHSELNLSSLELGDSALYFCASSPRLAGGQETQYFGPGTRLLVL.

The CDR3: CASSLAWVGRAGDGYTF. The DNA for the CDR3 is TGTGCCAGCAGCTTAGCCTGGGTAGGCAGGGCGGGAGATGGCTACACCTTC. J is TRBJ1-2 and V is TRBV7-2, with D perhaps matching TRBD1 (5 bases). The V end lost 0 bases, the J end lost 6 bases, and 20 bases lay between the germline ends. This CDR3 is built from 17 residues. Per germline, CDR1 SGHTA and CDR2 FQGNSA.

The chain carries TRBV18 and TRBJ1-2; 8 bases fit TRBD1. Per germline, CDR1 KGHSH and CDR2 LQKENI. The V and J ends lost 4 bases and 1 base, in that order; junction bases with no gene match: 5. This CDR3 is 15 amino acids long. CDR3 region: CASSRTGFNNYGYTF. The CDR3 DNA follows: TGTGCCAGCTCACGGACAGGGTTCAATAACTATGGCTACACCTTC.

In its sample, this clone was seen once. The gene calls are TRBV27 and TRBJ2-7; TRBD2 might be the D (6 bases). V was pared by 4 bases and J by 0 bases, with 10 bases between. Germline CDR1 reads MNHEY; CDR2 reads SMNVEV (reference sequence). The CDR3 spans 14 residues. CDR3 loop: CASSWAGSSYEQYF. The CDR3 DNA follows: TGTGCCAGCAGTTGGGCGGGAAGCTCCTACGAGCAGTACTTC.

The chain is built from TRBV18 and TRBJ2-7; perhaps TRBD1 as D (6 bases). CDR3 size: 16 residues. The V end lost 5 bases, the J end lost 6 bases, and 23 bases lay between the germline ends. Germline CDR1 KGHSH, CDR2 LQKENI. In DNA form, the CDR3 reads TGTGCCAGCTCAGTCACCGATGGGGATGTGGGGGCCGAGCAGTACTTC. Translating gives CASSVTDGDVGAEQYF.

The genes are TRBV15 and TRBJ2-3; 7 positions match TRBD2. Germline CDR1 reads LNHNV; CDR2 reads YYDKDF (reference sequence). V shed 4 bases, J shed 0 bases, and the junction held 7 bases outside the gene matches. The CDR3 is made up of 16 amino acids. Written as DNA, the CDR3 is TGTGCCACCAGCAAAGATGGCGGGAGAAGCACAGATACGCAGTATTTT. It specifies CATSKDGGRSTDTQYF.

This chain links TRBV7-7 with TRBJ1-3, with 7 bases identical to TRBD1. The CDR3 extends over 15 amino acids. Per germline, CDR1 SSHAT and CDR2 FNYEAQ (reference sequence). The trim removed 1 base at V and 3 bases at J, leaving 3 bases unmatched. CDR3 sequence reads: CASSLGTGGGNTIYF. CDR3 bases: TGTGCCAGCAGCTTAGGGACAGGCGGTGGAAACACCATATATTTT.

V and J are TRBV7-2 and TRBJ1-1; 8 positions agree with TRBD1. The CDR3 loop spans 13 amino acids. Germline V gene sequence: CDR1 SGHTA, CDR2 FQGNSA. Losses at the gene ends were 5 bases for V and 11 bases for J; bases not matched to a gene: 10. The CDR3 DNA follows: TGTGCCAGCAGCCAGGACAGGGACGCCTGGGCTTTCTTT. Amino acid sequence: CASSQDRDAWAFF. Together with reference TRBV7-2 and TRBJ1-1, the CDR3 gives the full variable domain: GAGVSQSPSNKVTEKGKDVELRCDPISGHTALYWYRQSLGQGLEFLIYFQGNSAPDKSGLPSDRFSAERTGGSVSTLTIQRTQQEDSAVYLCASSQDRDAWAFFGQGTRLTVV.

The gene calls are TRBV7-2 and TRBJ2-7; 8 bases fit TRBD2. The CDR3 consists of 14 residues. From germline, CDR1 is SGHTA and CDR2 FQGNSA. V dropped 5 bases and J dropped 3; count of bases not matched to a gene: 6. CDR3 DNA: TGTGCCAGCAGCCCCCGGGGGGGCAGCTACGAGCAGTACTTC. Its translation: CASSPRGGSYEQYF.

J is TRBJ2-7 and V is TRBV25-1; D is possibly TRBD2 (5 bases). CDR3 size: 13 residues. The germline V gene has CDR1 MGHDK and CDR2 SYGVNS. Between the trimmed V and J ends, which lost 8 bases and 0 bases, there was a span of 11 bases. CDR3 DNA: TGTGCCAGCTCGAGGGAGCTCTCCTACGAGCAGTACTTC. Its translation is CASSRELSYEQYF.

This rearrangement joins TRBV18 to TRBJ1-4; a weak D match, TRBD1 (6 bases). The CDR3 is 15 amino acids. Trimming cost V 3 bases and J 6 bases, with 14 bases left between them. Looked up from germline, CDR1 is KGHSH and CDR2 is LQKENI. The CDR3 here is CASSPRDNTHEKLFF. CDR3 coding DNA: TGTGCCAGCTCACCGAGGGACAACACCCATGAAAAACTGTTTTTT. Complete variable domain (other parts from reference TRBV18 and TRBJ1-4): NAGVMQNPRHLVRRRGQEARLRCSPMKGHSHVYWYRQLPEEGLKFMVYLQKENIIDESGMPKERFSAEFPKEGPSILRIQQVVRGDSAAYFCASSPRDNTHEKLFFGSGTQLSVL.

V and J are TRBV2 and TRBJ2-1, with D possibly matching TRBD1 (5 bases). CDR1 is SNHLY and CDR2 is FYNNEI in the germline V gene. This CDR3 spans 14 amino acids. V was pared by 7 bases and J by 4 bases, with 14 bases between. CDR3 in amino acids: CASTWTLPYNEQFF. Written as DNA, the CDR3 is TGTGCCAGCACCTGGACACTACCGTACAATGAGCAGTTCTTC.

This clone was seen once. The rearrangement joins TRBV19 to TRBJ2-1, with D perhaps TRBD1 (5 bases). V lost 10 bases, J lost 1 base, and 20 bases lay in between. This CDR3 region has 16 residues. In germline, CDR1 is LNHDA, CDR2 SQIVND (reference sequence). The CDR3 nucleotides read TGTGCCACCAGGTTGTCGGGCAGGGTGTCCTACAATGAGCAGTTCTTC. It is translated as CATRLSGRVSYNEQFF.

The CDR3 coding sequence is TGTGCCAGCAGACCAAGCGGGGGGGGAATCTACGAGCAGTACTTC. It is translated as CASRPSGGGIYEQYF. The chain recombines TRBV14 with TRBJ2-7, with TRBD2 matching 10 bases. V dropped 6 bases and J dropped 3; count of bases not matched to a gene: 8. Germline CDR1 is SGHDN and CDR2 is FVKESK. This CDR3 is 15 amino acids long.

This clone was seen only a few times. The rearrangement links TRBV5-6 to TRBJ2-1; TRBD1 might be the D (7 bases). Trimming removed 4 bases from V and 1 base from J, with 12 bases in between. CDR3 length: 15 residues. The germline gives CDR1 SGHDT, CDR2 YYEEEE. In DNA form, the CDR3 reads TGTGCCAGCAGCACGACAGGGACTTCCTACAATGAGCAGTTCTTC. It is translated as CASSTTGTSYNEQFF.

This chain joins TRBV18 and TRBJ1-5; 8 nucleotides align to TRBD1. V lost 3 bases to trimming and J lost 1 base; unmatched junction nucleotides: 2. The CDR3 is 15 amino acids. Germline V lookup: CDR1 KGHSH, CDR2 LQKENI. The CDR3 loop is CASSPQGASNQPQHF. Written as DNA, the CDR3 is TGTGCCAGCTCACCTCAGGGGGCGAGCAATCAGCCCCAGCATTTT.

The rearrangement uses TRBV19 and TRBJ1-4; a weak D match, TRBD1 (6 bases). Between the trimmed V and J ends, which lost 3 bases and 6 bases, there was a span of 17 bases. Germline V gene data show CDR1 as LNHDA and CDR2 as SQIVND (reference sequence). The length of the CDR3 is 16 residues. The CDR3: CASSMRRGGGDEKLFF. Written as DNA, the CDR3 is TGTGCCAGTAGTATGCGCCGGGGGGGCGGAGATGAAAAACTGTTTTTT.

V is TRBV19 and J is TRBJ2-5, with D possibly being TRBD1 (5 bases). Germline-derived CDR1 and CDR2 are LNHDA and SQIVND (reference sequence). The CDR3 is 15 residues long. With 5 bases removed from V and 4 bases from J, the gap between germline ends came to 17 bases. The CDR3: CASSSSRSRGETQYF. The CDR3 nucleotides are TGTGCCAGTAGTTCCTCAAGGTCAAGGGGAGAGACCCAGTACTTC.

The V and J genes are TRBV15 and TRBJ2-3; a possible D gene is TRBD1 (7 bases). With 5 bases removed from V and 5 bases from J, the gap between germline ends came to 17 bases. This CDR3 region has 15 residues. Looked up from germline, CDR1 is LNHNV and CDR2 is YYDKDF (reference sequence). The CDR3, as DNA: TGTGCCACCAGCGCCAGGGACAGACTAGGAGATACGCAGTATTTT. It yields the protein CATSARDRLGDTQYF.

J is TRBJ2-7 and V is TRBV5-4; TRBD1 agrees at 8 bases. V was clipped by 2 bases and J by 5 bases; unmatched bases: 9. Germline CDR1 reads SGHNT; CDR2 reads YYREEE (reference sequence). This CDR3 region has 15 residues. The CDR3 sequence is CASSLGTGGYNEQYF. Here the CDR3 DNA reads TGTGCCAGCAGCTTAGGCACAGGGGGATACAACGAGCAGTACTTC.

The chain uses TRBV6-5 and TRBJ1-5; D may be TRBD1 (5 bases). Germline V gene lookup returns CDR1 MNHEY and CDR2 SVGAGI. This CDR3 has 13 residues. The V and J ends lost 5 bases and 7 bases respectively, with 12 bases between them. CDR3 nucleotides: TGTGCCAGCAGTCGAGCAGACAGACAGCCCCAGCATTTT. It specifies CASSRADRQPQHF.

The chain recombines TRBV4-1 with TRBJ2-7; TRBD2 is a possible D gene (5 bases). The CDR3 sequence is 15 residues long. Trimming stripped 6 bases from V and 0 bases from J, with 15 bases between. CDR1 and CDR2 (germline): MGHRA, YSYEKL. CDR3 amino acids: CASSPRTGSSYEQYF. The DNA for the CDR3 is TGCGCCAGCAGTCCCCGGACGGGGAGCTCCTACGAGCAGTACTTC.

J is TRBJ2-2 and V is TRBV11-1, with TRBD1 matching 10 bases. This CDR3 is built from 15 residues. Germline CDR1 reads SGHAT; CDR2 reads FQDESV (reference sequence). The J segment lost 5 bases and the V segment lost 6 bases, leaving 6 bases of the junction unmatched. CDR3 sequence reads: CASRVGTGETGELFF. As DNA, the CDR3 is TGTGCCAGCAGGGTCGGGACAGGGGAGACCGGGGAGCTGTTTTTT.

The chain combines TRBV19 with TRBJ2-5; 11 bases map to TRBD2. The CDR3 loop spans 13 amino acids. Germline lookup yields CDR1 LNHDA and CDR2 SQIVND (reference sequence). After removal of 9 bases from V and 1 base from J, the junction contained 1 base not matched to a gene. The CDR3 nucleotides read TGTGCCAGCGGACTAGCGGGCCAAGAGACCCAGTACTTC. It yields the protein CASGLAGQETQYF. The complete variable domain, with remaining parts taken from reference TRBV19 and TRBJ2-5, reads DGGITQSPKYLFRKEGQNVTLSCEQNLNHDAMYWYRQDPGQGLRLIYYSQIVNDFQKGDIAEGYSVSREKKESFPLTVTSAQKNPTAFYLCASGLAGQETQYFGPGTRLLVL.

This clone was seen a handful of times. The CDR3 sequence is CASSYTQGLNTEAFF. Here the CDR3 DNA reads TGTGCCAGCAGTTACACCCAGGGGCTGAACACTGAAGCTTTCTTT. This chain connects TRBV6-5 to TRBJ1-1; maybe TRBD1 (6 bases). Trimming cost V 2 bases and J 0 bases, with 10 bases left between them. The CDR3 is 15 amino acids. Germline V lookup: CDR1 MNHEY, CDR2 SVGAGI.